This T cell receptor beta chain stems from a study of control samples from healthy donors and cancer patients. The V and J ends lost 5 bases and 5 bases, in that order; junction bases with no gene match: 7. Germline-derived CDR1 and CDR2 are MDHEN and SYDVKM. The CDR3 is 15 amino acids. This clone was counted a few times. Data came from immunoSEQ multiplex PCR; TCRdb stores just in-frame clones and leaves some out. The table shows about 86,000 clones, with about 88% occurring only once. Sequenced material: PBMCs. This rearrangement joins TRBV28 to TRBJ2-3; TRBD2 matches 10 bases. This TCR was sampled from a woman between 45 and 60 years old with colorectal cancer. Here the CDR3 reads CASSPLWTSGDTQYF. The CDR3 DNA follows: TGTGCCAGCAGTCCCCTTTGGACTAGCGGAGATACGCAGTATTTT.